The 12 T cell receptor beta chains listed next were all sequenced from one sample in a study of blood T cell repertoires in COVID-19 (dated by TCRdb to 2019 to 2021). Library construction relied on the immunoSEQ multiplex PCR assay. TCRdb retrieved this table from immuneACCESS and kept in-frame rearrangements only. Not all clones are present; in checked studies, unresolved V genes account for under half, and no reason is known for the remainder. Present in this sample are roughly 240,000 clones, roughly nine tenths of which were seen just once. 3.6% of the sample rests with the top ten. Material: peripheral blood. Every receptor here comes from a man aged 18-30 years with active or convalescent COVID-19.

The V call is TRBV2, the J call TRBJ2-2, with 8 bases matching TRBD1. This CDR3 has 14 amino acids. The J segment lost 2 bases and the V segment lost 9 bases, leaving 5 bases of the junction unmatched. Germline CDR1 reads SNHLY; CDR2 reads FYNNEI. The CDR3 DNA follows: TGTGCCAGGGCGACAGGGGCAAACACCGGGGAGCTGTTTTTT. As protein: CARATGANTGELFF.

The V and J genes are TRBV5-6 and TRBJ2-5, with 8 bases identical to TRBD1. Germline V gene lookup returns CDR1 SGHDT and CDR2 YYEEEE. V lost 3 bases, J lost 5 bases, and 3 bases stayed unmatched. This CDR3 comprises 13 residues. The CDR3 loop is CASSSDRAETQYF. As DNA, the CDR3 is TGTGCCAGCAGCTCGGACAGGGCTGAGACCCAGTACTTC. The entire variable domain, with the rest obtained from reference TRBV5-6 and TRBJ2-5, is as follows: DAGVTQSPTHLIKTRGQQVTLRCSPKSGHDTVSWYQQALGQGPQFIFQYYEEEERQRGNFPDRFSGHQFPNYSSELNVNALLLGDSALYLCASSSDRAETQYFGPGTRLLVL.

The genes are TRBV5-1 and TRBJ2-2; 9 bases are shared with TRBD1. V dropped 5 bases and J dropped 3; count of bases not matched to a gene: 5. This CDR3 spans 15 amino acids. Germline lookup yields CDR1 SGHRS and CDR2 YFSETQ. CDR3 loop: CASSYDRGDTGELFF. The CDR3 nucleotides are TGCGCCAGCAGTTACGACAGGGGGGACACCGGGGAGCTGTTTTTT.

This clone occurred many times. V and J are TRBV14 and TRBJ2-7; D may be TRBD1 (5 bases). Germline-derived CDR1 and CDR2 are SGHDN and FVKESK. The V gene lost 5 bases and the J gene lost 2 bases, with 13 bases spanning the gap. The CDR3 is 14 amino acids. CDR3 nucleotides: TGTGCCAGCAGCGACATAGACAGTCCCTACGAGCAGTACTTC. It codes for CASSDIDSPYEQYF.

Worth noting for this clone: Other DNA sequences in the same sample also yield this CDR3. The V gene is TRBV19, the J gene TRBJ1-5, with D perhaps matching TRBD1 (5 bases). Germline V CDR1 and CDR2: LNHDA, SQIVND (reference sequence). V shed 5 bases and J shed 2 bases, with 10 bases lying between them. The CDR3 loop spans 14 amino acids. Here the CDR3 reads CASSQGSGNQPQHF. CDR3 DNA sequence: TGTGCCAGTAGTCAGGGATCGGGCAATCAGCCCCAGCATTTT.

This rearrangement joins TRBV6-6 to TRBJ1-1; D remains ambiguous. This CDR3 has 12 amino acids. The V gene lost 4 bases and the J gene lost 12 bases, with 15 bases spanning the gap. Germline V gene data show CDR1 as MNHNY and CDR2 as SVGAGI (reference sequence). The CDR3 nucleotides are TGTGCCAGCAGTTCGACCCGGGAGGGAACTTTCTTT. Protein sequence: CASSSTREGTFF.

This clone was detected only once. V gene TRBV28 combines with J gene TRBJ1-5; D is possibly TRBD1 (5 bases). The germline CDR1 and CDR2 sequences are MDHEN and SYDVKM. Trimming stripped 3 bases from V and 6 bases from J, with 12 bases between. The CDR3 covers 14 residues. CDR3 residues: CASSFLEGSQPQHF. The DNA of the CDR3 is TGTGCCAGCAGTTTTTTGGAGGGGAGTCAGCCCCAGCATTTT.

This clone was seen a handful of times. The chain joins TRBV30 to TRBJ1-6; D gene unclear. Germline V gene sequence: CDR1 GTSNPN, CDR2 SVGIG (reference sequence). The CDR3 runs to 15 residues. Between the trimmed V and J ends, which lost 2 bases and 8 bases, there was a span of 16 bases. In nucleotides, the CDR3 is TGTGCCTGGAGTCCCGTCGAGGGAATTGATTCACCCCTCCACTTT. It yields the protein CAWSPVEGIDSPLHF.

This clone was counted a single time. The CDR3 DNA is TGTGCCAGCAGCTTACCGAGGTTCGGCGGGGAGCTGTTTTTT. Its translation is CASSLPRFGGELFF. V is TRBV7-9 and J is TRBJ2-2, with D unclear. Trimming took 2 bases from V and 7 from J, leaving 11 bases between them. This CDR3 has 14 residues. Germline V gene sequence: CDR1 SEHNR, CDR2 FQNEAQ (reference sequence).

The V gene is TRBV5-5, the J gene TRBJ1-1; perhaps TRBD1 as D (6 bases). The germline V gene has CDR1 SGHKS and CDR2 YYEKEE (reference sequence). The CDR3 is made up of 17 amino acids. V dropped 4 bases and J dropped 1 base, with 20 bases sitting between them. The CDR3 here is CASSRVAGAPQNTEAFF. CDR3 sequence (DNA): TGTGCCAGCAGCCGGGTGGCAGGGGCACCTCAGAACACTGAAGCTTTCTTT.

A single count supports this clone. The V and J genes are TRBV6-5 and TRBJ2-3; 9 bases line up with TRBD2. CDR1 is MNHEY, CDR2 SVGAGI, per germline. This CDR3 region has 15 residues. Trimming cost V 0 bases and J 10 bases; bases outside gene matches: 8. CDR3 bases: TGTGCCAGCAGTTACTCGACTGCGGGGGGGGTTTCGCAGTATTTT. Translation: CASSYSTAGGVSQYF.

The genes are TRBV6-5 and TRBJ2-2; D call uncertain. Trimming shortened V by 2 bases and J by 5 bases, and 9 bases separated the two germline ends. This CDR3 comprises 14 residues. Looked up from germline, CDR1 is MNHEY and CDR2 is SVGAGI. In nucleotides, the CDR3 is TGTGCCAGCAGTTACAAACCTACTACCGGGGAGCTGTTTTTT. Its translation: CASSYKPTTGELFF.